This T cell receptor (beta chain) appears in the sequencing data of a study of cytomegalovirus exposure and HLA in healthy donors. On the study more broadly: Prior work identified about 120 million unique TCR beta sequences in 150 million to 200 million T cells.

60 Vbeta and 13 Jbeta primers were used in PCR. Using immunoSEQ multiplex PCR, the repertoire was profiled, and TCRdb retains in-frame clones only, with some absent. The data hold 150,000 to 200,000 clones, with more than 65% observed a single time. This CDR3 region has 14 residues. Germline CDR1 and CDR2: SGHRS and YFSETQ. Trimming took 4 bases from V and 6 from J, leaving 17 bases between them. The receptor comes from a woman under 40 in good health and CMV-seropositive. Sequenced input: PBMCs. V gene TRBV5-1 combines with J gene TRBJ2-7, with a weak D call TRBD1 (6 bases). The CDR3 DNA reads TGCGCCAGCAGCCTTAGGACAGCCGGATCCGAGCAGTACTTC. Encoded protein: CASSLRTAGSEQYF.